The entry below gives a single T cell receptor beta chain sequence along with its context. Its antigen is unknown. The junction does not match germline at one end; this may be a read error. This entry belongs to a study of vaccination effects on CD4 cells after COVID-19. Peptide-pool stimulation followed by sequencing identified expanded antigen-specific CD4+ clonotypes in the ViraFEST assay. Isolating CD4+ T cells followed 9 to 11 days of culture. All participants had two doses of either the BNT162b2 or mRNA-1273 vaccine. All vaccine recipients tested negative for nucleocapsid antibodies and had never contracted SARS-CoV-2 infection. Two million PBMC per well were cultured with 10 IU/ml IL-2 and roughly 10 ug/ml peptides. Germline V gene data show CDR1 as MNHEY and CDR2 as SVGEGT. CDR3 length: 12 residues. The table came from immunoSEQ multiplex PCR; TCRdb's copy has only in-frame clones and leaves some out. The repertoire consists of approximately 26,000 clones, with approximately 79% occurring once and the leading ten covering roughly 6%.

The sequence came from a human donor who received a COVID-19 vaccine. Some clones in this sample may be carry-over from other donors' samples. This material consisted of CD4+ T cells from PBMCs cultured with SARS-CoV-2 spike peptides, taken after COVID-19 vaccination. The chain carries TRBV6-2 or TRBV6-3 and TRBJ1-2; D might be TRBD1 (6 bases). CDR3 amino acids: CASSQSGQGSIF. For the CDR3, the DNA is TGTGCCAGCAGTCAATCGGGACAAGGTTCCATCTTC.